These T cell receptor beta chains were read from a single sample in a study of blood T cell repertoires in COVID-19. Produced via immunoSEQ multiplex PCR; TCRdb's table is partial and in-frame only. The repertoire holds roughly 50,000 clones, with approximately 80% as singletons. What was sequenced was peripheral blood. The source of these receptors is a human donor with active or convalescent COVID-19. The donor label of this sample is uncertain. Both conserved end residues are part of each CDR3. A D gene is named only where the DNA matches it firmly. For some rows the clone size is stated as once, few or many, or as a class when expanded; others skip it.

len	j_gene	d_gene	v_gene	abundance	CDR3aa	CDR3nt
13	TRBJ1-1	.	TRBV11-3	.	CASSTFRDTEAFF	TGTGCCAGCAGCACGTTCCGGGACACTGAAGCTTTCTTT
16	TRBJ1-2	TRBD1	TRBV6-6	.	CASSHNPGQGLYGYTF	TGTGCCAGCAGTCATAACCCGGGACAGGGACTCTATGGCTACACCTTC
15	TRBJ2-3	.	TRBV6-4	few	CASSGSGSVTDTQYF	TGTGCCAGCAGCGGGAGTGGGTCTGTGACAGATACGCAGTATTTT
16	TRBJ2-2	TRBD2	TRBV7-3	.	CASSLSRAGASGELFF	TGTGCCAGCAGCTTAAGTCGAGCGGGAGCATCCGGGGAGCTGTTTTTT
16	TRBJ2-2	.	TRBV6-2/TRBV6-3	.	CASSSLTSEDTGELFF	TGTGCCAGCAGTTCGCTGACTAGTGAGGACACCGGGGAGCTGTTTTTT
18	TRBJ2-1	.	TRBV25-1	.	CASSDSSGGKSSYNEQFF	TGTGCCAGCAGTGATTCTTCTGGCGGGAAAAGCTCCTACAATGAGCAGTTCTTC
13	TRBJ2-7	TRBD1	TRBV7-9	.	CASSLEGAREQYF	TGTGCCAGCAGCTTAGAGGGGGCGAGAGAGCAGTACTTC
14	TRBJ1-1	.	TRBV7-3	.	CASSPNQGNTEAFF	TGTGCCAGCAGCCCAAATCAGGGGAACACTGAAGCTTTCTTT
19	TRBJ2-6	TRBD1	TRBV14	.	CASSPTTRTGGSGANVLTF	TGTGCCAGCAGCCCCACAACAAGGACAGGAGGCTCTGGGGCCAACGTCCTGACTTTC
16	TRBJ2-7	TRBD2	TRBV3-1/TRBV3-2	.	CASSQYTSGSSYEQYF	TGTGCCAGCAGCCAGTACACTAGCGGAAGCTCCTACGAGCAGTACTTC
15	TRBJ2-1	.	TRBV7-3	.	CASSLSQGTYNEQFF	TGTGCCAGCAGCTTATCACAGGGAACCTACAATGAGCAGTTCTTC
18	TRBJ2-7	TRBD2	TRBV7-2	.	CASSLQTSGRINSYEQYF	TGTGCCAGCAGCTTGCAGACTAGCGGCCGAATCAATTCCTACGAGCAGTACTTC
13	TRBJ1-5	TRBD1	TRBV6-5	few	CASRETGGQPQHF	TGTGCCAGCAGGGAGACAGGGGGTCAGCCCCAGCATTTT
15	TRBJ2-7	TRBD2	TRBV18	.	CASSRTGTSGYEQYF	TGTGCCAGCTCACGAACCGGGACTAGCGGATACGAGCAGTACTTC
13	TRBJ2-7	.	TRBV9	.	CASSVDPSLEQYF	TGTGCCAGCAGCGTAGATCCTAGCTTGGAGCAGTACTTC
15	TRBJ2-3	TRBD2	TRBV7-2	.	CASSEAGVFTDTQYF	TGTGCCAGCAGCGAAGCGGGAGTCTTCACAGATACGCAGTATTTT
13	TRBJ2-7	.	TRBV25-1	.	CASHRDQNDEQYF	TGTGCCAGTCACCGGGATCAGAACGACGAGCAGTACTTC
15	TRBJ2-1	.	TRBV7-8	.	CASSPNRLAGNEQFF	TGTGCCAGCAGCCCTAATAGACTCGCCGGGAATGAGCAGTTCTTC
12	TRBJ2-7	.	TRBV28	few	CAINRASYEQYF	TGTGCCATCAACAGGGCCTCCTACGAGCAGTACTTC
17	TRBJ1-1	TRBD1	TRBV11-2	.	CASSLGGQVTGAREAFF	TGTGCCAGCAGCTTAGGAGGACAGGTCACAGGGGCCCGTGAAGCTTTCTTT
14	TRBJ2-7	.	TRBV29-1	.	CSVEDGAPGDEQYF	TGCAGCGTTGAAGATGGGGCCCCGGGGGACGAGCAGTACTTC
15	TRBJ2-7	TRBD1	TRBV5-1	few	CASSLGGTGTYEQYF	TGCGCCAGCAGCTTGGGCGGGACAGGCACCTACGAGCAGTACTTC
17	TRBJ2-3	.	TRBV11-3	.	CASSLALGGGSTDTQYF	TGTGCCAGCAGCTTAGCCCTTGGGGGCGGGAGCACAGATACGCAGTATTTT
15	TRBJ2-1	TRBD1	TRBV7-3	few	CASSLDRGSYNEQFF	TGTGCCAGCAGCTTGGACAGGGGTTCCTACAATGAGCAGTTCTTC
16	TRBJ2-7	.	TRBV28	.	CASRRTWATAPYEQYF	TGTGCCAGCAGAAGAACCTGGGCGACAGCCCCCTACGAGCAGTACTTC
16	TRBJ1-3	.	TRBV7-6	.	CASTGRAGVGGNTIYF	TGTGCCAGCACCGGTAGGGCAGGGGTCGGTGGAAACACCATATATTTT
16	TRBJ2-7	TRBD2	TRBV5-1	.	CASSLGTSGSSVEQYF	TGCGCCAGCAGCCTCGGGACTAGCGGGAGTTCGGTCGAGCAGTACTTC
11	TRBJ1-6	.	TRBV2	.	CARRGEGPLHF	TGTGCCCGTCGGGGGGAAGGACCCCTCCACTTT
15	TRBJ1-3	TRBD1	TRBV4-1	.	CASSRLQGAGNTIYF	TGCGCCAGCAGCCGCCTACAGGGGGCTGGAAACACCATATATTTT
14	TRBJ1-5	TRBD1	TRBV11-2	.	CASSSGTGRQPQHF	TGTGCCAGCAGCTCCGGGACAGGGCGACAGCCCCAGCATTTT
15	TRBJ2-1	TRBD1	TRBV9	.	CASSGTGGGYNEQFF	TGTGCCAGCAGCGGGACAGGGGGCGGCTACAATGAGCAGTTCTTC
16	TRBJ1-3	TRBD1	TRBV3-1/TRBV3-2	.	CASSPPDRGGGNTIYF	TGTGCCAGCAGCCCACCCGACAGGGGCGGTGGAAACACCATATATTTT
16	TRBJ2-3	.	TRBV7-3	.	CASSSDPPGGTDTQYF	TGTGCCAGCAGCTCCGACCCTCCAGGGGGCACAGATACGCAGTATTTT
15	TRBJ2-1	TRBD2	TRBV11-3	.	CASSLISGIYNEQFF	TGTGCCAGCAGCTTAATCAGCGGGATATACAATGAGCAGTTCTTC
16	TRBJ2-7	.	TRBV3-1/TRBV3-2	.	CASSQDPGKRTYEQYF	TGTGCCAGCAGCCAAGATCCCGGTAAGCGGACCTACGAGCAGTACTTC
21	TRBJ2-5	.	TRBV28	once	CASSFLGPLGGRQPLQETQYF	TGTGCCAGCAGTTTCTTAGGACCTCTGGGGGGTAGACAGCCCCTCCAAGAGACCCAGTACTTC
15	TRBJ1-2	.	TRBV3-1/TRBV3-2	.	CASSQVYQGVAGYTF	TGTGCCAGCAGCCAAGTATATCAGGGTGTTGCTGGCTACACCTTC
16	TRBJ1-3	TRBD1	TRBV7-6	few	CASSLGQGSSGNTIYF	TGTGCCAGCAGCTTGGGACAGGGATCCTCTGGAAACACCATATATTTT
15	TRBJ1-1	TRBD1	TRBV24-1	.	CATSDDRGFNTEAFF	TGTGCCACCAGTGATGACAGGGGCTTCAACACTGAAGCTTTCTTT
15	TRBJ2-5	.	TRBV3-1/TRBV3-2	few	CASSPPGAGGETQYF	TGTGCCAGCAGCCCCCCGGGGGCAGGGGGAGAGACCCAGTACTTC
15	TRBJ2-3	.	TRBV29-1	.	CSVGFGRGNTDTQYF	TGCAGCGTTGGATTCGGTAGGGGGAACACAGATACGCAGTATTTT
13	TRBJ1-1	.	TRBV5-5	.	CASSLGLNTEAFF	TGTGCCAGCAGCTTGGGGCTGAACACTGAAGCTTTCTTT
16	TRBJ2-2	TRBD2	TRBV6-6	.	CASRSRGLAGSGELFF	TGTGCCAGCAGGAGCCGGGGACTAGCGGGATCCGGGGAGCTGTTTTTT
13	TRBJ2-7	TRBD1	TRBV12-3/TRBV12-4	.	CASRGTGTYEQYF	TGTGCCAGCAGAGGGACAGGGACCTACGAGCAGTACTTC
14	TRBJ1-1	TRBD1	TRBV5-4	.	CASRLTGGSTEAFF	TGTGCCAGCAGGCTGACAGGGGGAAGCACTGAAGCTTTCTTT
14	TRBJ1-1	.	TRBV28	.	CASSLSAGVGKAFF	TGTGCCAGCAGTTTATCCGCAGGGGTCGGGAAAGCTTTCTTT
14	TRBJ1-1	.	TRBV9	few	CASSVGAGSTEAFF	TGTGCCAGCAGCGTCGGCGCAGGGTCCACTGAAGCTTTCTTT
13	TRBJ1-2	.	TRBV10-3	.	CATSSGGNYGYTF	TGTGCCACCTCGAGCGGAGGAAACTATGGCTACACCTTC
15	TRBJ2-7	.	TRBV2	few	CASSEGGIRTYEQYF	TGTGCCAGCAGTGAAGGAGGCATACGGACCTACGAGCAGTACTTC
13	TRBJ2-7	.	TRBV27	.	CASSPGTSYEQYF	TGTGCCAGCAGCCCCGGGACATCCTACGAGCAGTACTTC
18	TRBJ2-1	TRBD2	TRBV7-7	few	CASSRLAGGPSSYNEQFF	TGTGCCAGCAGCCGACTAGCGGGAGGGCCAAGCTCCTACAATGAGCAGTTCTTC
12	TRBJ2-7	.	TRBV18	.	CASSPTQAEQYF	TGTGCCAGCTCACCGACCCAAGCGGAGCAGTACTTC
13	TRBJ2-3	.	TRBV29-1	.	CSVESPSTDTQYF	TGCAGCGTTGAATCTCCTAGCACAGATACGCAGTATTTT
14	TRBJ2-2	.	TRBV19	.	CASSPNRVTGELFF	TGTGCCAGTAGTCCTAACCGGGTCACCGGGGAGCTGTTTTTT
13	TRBJ1-2	TRBD1	TRBV2	.	CASRDRDRSRYTF	TGTGCCAGCCGAGACCGGGACAGAAGTCGCTACACCTTC
14	TRBJ1-3	.	TRBV28	.	CAAWGGTLGNTIYF	TGTGCAGCCTGGGGGGGGACCCTGGGAAACACCATATATTTT
18	TRBJ1-1	TRBD1	TRBV3-1/TRBV3-2	.	CASSQVDRGQRLDTEAFF	TGTGCCAGCAGCCAAGTTGACAGGGGGCAAAGATTGGACACTGAAGCTTTCTTT
16	TRBJ1-4	.	TRBV3-1/TRBV3-2	.	CASSYTNRDTNEKLFF	TGTGCCAGCAGTTACACAAACAGGGATACTAATGAAAAACTGTTTTTT
11	TRBJ1-2	.	TRBV20-1	.	CGRWGSDGYTF	TGCGGGCGGTGGGGCTCAGATGGCTACACCTTC
14	TRBJ2-7	.	TRBV5-4	.	CASSFSARVYEQYF	TGTGCCAGCAGCTTTTCGGCCAGGGTCTACGAGCAGTACTTC